This is a list of T cell receptor beta chains from one sample in a study of blood T cell repertoires in COVID-19. Here immunoSEQ multiplex PCR was the method, and the copy in TCRdb shows in-frame clones only, minus some. The data contain about 110,000 clones, about 79% of them singletons. The sequenced sample consisted of peripheral blood. Every receptor here comes from a woman aged 80 or over with active or convalescent COVID-19. CDR3s include the opening cysteine and the closing phenylalanine or tryptophan. The D gene is left open where the match is weak. Only some rows state a clone size, as once, few, many or a class for expanded clones.

d_gene: TRBD2
j_gene: TRBJ2-1
abundance: NA
v_gene: TRBV3-1/TRBV3-2
CDR3nt: TGTGCCAGCAGCCGGCCCCCCTGGGCGGGAGGGAACAATGAGCAGTTCTTC
CDR3aa: CASSRPPWAGGNNEQFF

d_gene: TRBD2
j_gene: TRBJ2-7
abundance: NA
v_gene: TRBV28
CDR3nt: TGTGCCAGCAGGACCCCCGGGACTAGCGCCTACGAGCAGTACTTC
CDR3aa: CASRTPGTSAYEQYF

d_gene: TRBD2
j_gene: TRBJ2-7
abundance: NA
v_gene: TRBV11-3
CDR3nt: TGTGCCAGCAGCTTAGGTCTAGCGGGACGAGGGGAGCAGTACTTC
CDR3aa: CASSLGLAGRGEQYF

d_gene: NA
j_gene: TRBJ2-3
abundance: NA
v_gene: TRBV3-1/TRBV3-2
CDR3nt: TGTGCCAGCAGCCAATGGGGCAGGGTAGGGACAGATACGCAGTATTTT
CDR3aa: CASSQWGRVGTDTQYF

d_gene: TRBD1
j_gene: TRBJ2-5
abundance: NA
v_gene: TRBV25-1
CDR3nt: TGTGCCAGCAGACAGGGGGCGAAGGAGACCCAGTACTTC
CDR3aa: CASRQGAKETQYF

d_gene: TRBD1
j_gene: TRBJ2-1
abundance: NA
v_gene: TRBV9
CDR3nt: TGTGCCAGCAGCGTAGTACAGGGGAGTTGGAATGAGCAGTTCTTC
CDR3aa: CASSVVQGSWNEQFF

d_gene: TRBD1
j_gene: TRBJ1-5
abundance: NA
v_gene: TRBV19
CDR3nt: TGTGCCAGTAGGAAAGGACAGGGACATATGGGCAATCAGCCCCAGCATTTT
CDR3aa: CASRKGQGHMGNQPQHF

d_gene: TRBD1
j_gene: TRBJ2-1
abundance: NA
v_gene: TRBV7-9
CDR3nt: TGTGCCAGCAGCCAGGGGGCCAATGAGCAGTTCTTC
CDR3aa: CASSQGANEQFF

d_gene: TRBD1
j_gene: TRBJ1-1
abundance: NA
v_gene: TRBV19
CDR3nt: TGTGCCAGTAGGACCGCCCGGACAGGGAGCTTCTACACTGAAGCTTTCTTT
CDR3aa: CASRTARTGSFYTEAFF

d_gene: NA
j_gene: TRBJ2-5
abundance: once
v_gene: TRBV15
CDR3nt: TGTGCCACCAGCGCCCAACAGGGTCGGCAAGAGACCCAGTACTTC
CDR3aa: CATSAQQGRQETQYF

d_gene: NA
j_gene: TRBJ2-7
abundance: NA
v_gene: TRBV5-1
CDR3nt: TGCGCCAGCAGCGTGGGCAGCTACGAGCAGTACTTC
CDR3aa: CASSVGSYEQYF

d_gene: NA
j_gene: TRBJ1-4
abundance: NA
v_gene: TRBV1
CDR3nt: TGCACCAGCAGCCATGAAACCGGGACAGGGAATGAAAAACTGTTTTTT
CDR3aa: CTSSHETGTGNEKLFF

d_gene: NA
j_gene: TRBJ1-4
abundance: once
v_gene: TRBV4-1
CDR3nt: TGCGCCAGCAGGAGCCTCAGGGCAACTAATGAAAAACTGTTTTTT
CDR3aa: CASRSLRATNEKLFF

d_gene: NA
j_gene: TRBJ1-1
abundance: once
v_gene: TRBV28
CDR3nt: TGTGCCAGCAGTTTTTGGGTAGGGGTGAACACTGAAGCTTTCTTT
CDR3aa: CASSFWVGVNTEAFF

d_gene: NA
j_gene: TRBJ2-3
abundance: NA
v_gene: TRBV11-2
CDR3nt: TGTGCCAGCAGCTTACAGGGGGGATCTAGCACAGATACGCAGTATTTT
CDR3aa: CASSLQGGSSTDTQYF

d_gene: NA
j_gene: TRBJ1-3
abundance: NA
v_gene: TRBV27
CDR3nt: TGTGCCAGCAGTTTATCCGTAGGAAACACCATATATTTT
CDR3aa: CASSLSVGNTIYF

d_gene: TRBD1
j_gene: TRBJ1-2
abundance: NA
v_gene: TRBV11-2
CDR3nt: TGTGCCAGCAGCTCGTTGACAGGGATCGGGGGCTACACCTTC
CDR3aa: CASSSLTGIGGYTF

d_gene: NA
j_gene: TRBJ2-7
abundance: once
v_gene: TRBV3-1/TRBV3-2
CDR3nt: TGTGCCAGCAGCCACCGACAAGGAACCTCCTACGAGCAGTACTTC
CDR3aa: CASSHRQGTSYEQYF

d_gene: TRBD1
j_gene: TRBJ2-3
abundance: few
v_gene: TRBV19
CDR3nt: TGTGCCGTACGACCGGGACAGGGGGCAGATACGCAGTATTTT
CDR3aa: CAVRPGQGADTQYF

d_gene: TRBD1
j_gene: TRBJ1-5
abundance: NA
v_gene: TRBV5-1
CDR3nt: TGCGCCAGCAGCTTAGGACAGGGACTTAATCAGCCCCAGCATTTT
CDR3aa: CASSLGQGLNQPQHF

d_gene: NA
j_gene: TRBJ2-1
abundance: NA
v_gene: TRBV18
CDR3nt: TGTGCCAGCTCCCCCCCTGACGGAGAATACAATGAGCAGTTCTTC
CDR3aa: CASSPPDGEYNEQFF

d_gene: NA
j_gene: TRBJ2-2
abundance: NA
v_gene: TRBV29-1
CDR3nt: TGCAGCGTTGACAGGGGAACCGGGGAGCTGTTTTTT
CDR3aa: CSVDRGTGELFF

d_gene: NA
j_gene: TRBJ1-1
abundance: NA
v_gene: TRBV5-1
CDR3nt: TGCGCCAGCAGCTGGGGGGAGACTGAAGCTTTCTTT
CDR3aa: CASSWGETEAFF

d_gene: NA
j_gene: TRBJ1-1
abundance: NA
v_gene: TRBV7-9
CDR3nt: TGTGCCAGCAGGGGTCAGGGCCCGAACACTGAAGCTTTCTTT
CDR3aa: CASRGQGPNTEAFF

d_gene: NA
j_gene: TRBJ2-5
abundance: NA
v_gene: TRBV10-3
CDR3nt: TGTGCCATCAGTGAGGGGGAGGAGACCCAGTACTTC
CDR3aa: CAISEGEETQYF

d_gene: NA
j_gene: TRBJ1-1
abundance: NA
v_gene: TRBV18
CDR3nt: TGTGCCAGCTCACCACCGAGTGTACAGCTCACTGAAGCTTTCTTT
CDR3aa: CASSPPSVQLTEAFF

d_gene: TRBD1
j_gene: TRBJ2-1
abundance: NA
v_gene: TRBV4-1
CDR3nt: TGCGCCAGCAGCCTCCGGACAGGGGGCTACAATGAGCAGTTCTTC
CDR3aa: CASSLRTGGYNEQFF

d_gene: NA
j_gene: TRBJ1-1
abundance: NA
v_gene: TRBV29-1
CDR3nt: TGCAGCGTTGAAGATCTTCATCGGGGGGCCGAAGCTTTCTTT
CDR3aa: CSVEDLHRGAEAFF

d_gene: TRBD1
j_gene: TRBJ2-7
abundance: NA
v_gene: TRBV6-5
CDR3nt: TGTGCCAGCAGTTACTCGGGGCAGGGGGTATACGAGCAGTACTTC
CDR3aa: CASSYSGQGVYEQYF

d_gene: TRBD1
j_gene: TRBJ1-2
abundance: NA
v_gene: TRBV19
CDR3nt: TGTGCCAGTAGTCCGTCAGGGGGCCGCTATGGCTACACCTTC
CDR3aa: CASSPSGGRYGYTF

d_gene: NA
j_gene: TRBJ1-2
abundance: NA
v_gene: TRBV5-4
CDR3nt: TGTGCCAGCAGCTTGAATAGTGGCTACACCTTC
CDR3aa: CASSLNSGYTF

d_gene: TRBD1
j_gene: TRBJ1-5
abundance: NA
v_gene: TRBV3-1/TRBV3-2
CDR3nt: TGTGCCAGCAGCCCGCGGACAGGGTCGGGTCAGCCCCAGCATTTT
CDR3aa: CASSPRTGSGQPQHF

d_gene: NA
j_gene: TRBJ2-5
abundance: NA
v_gene: TRBV5-5
CDR3nt: TGTGCCAGCAGCCCCACCCAGTACCAAGAGACCCAGTACTTC
CDR3aa: CASSPTQYQETQYF

d_gene: NA
j_gene: TRBJ1-1
abundance: NA
v_gene: TRBV27
CDR3nt: TGTGCCAGCAGTCTTGCGGGGACTTTGAACACTGAAGCTTTCTTT
CDR3aa: CASSLAGTLNTEAFF

d_gene: NA
j_gene: TRBJ1-6
abundance: NA
v_gene: TRBV5-1
CDR3nt: TGCGCCAGCAGCTTGGTTGCAGAATATAATTCACCCCTCCACTTT
CDR3aa: CASSLVAEYNSPLHF

d_gene: NA
j_gene: TRBJ1-4
abundance: once
v_gene: TRBV18
CDR3nt: TGTGCCAGCTCACCGAACAGGGTTGAAAAACTGTTTTTT
CDR3aa: CASSPNRVEKLFF

d_gene: NA
j_gene: TRBJ1-5
abundance: NA
v_gene: TRBV28
CDR3nt: TGTGCCAGCAGTTTCAGGCTGAGGGTTTCTCAGCCCCAGCATTTT
CDR3aa: CASSFRLRVSQPQHF

d_gene: NA
j_gene: TRBJ2-5
abundance: NA
v_gene: TRBV6-5
CDR3nt: TGTGCCAGCAGACCCAGACAGGAAGAGACCCAGTACTTC
CDR3aa: CASRPRQEETQYF

d_gene: TRBD1
j_gene: TRBJ2-7
abundance: NA
v_gene: TRBV2
CDR3nt: TGTGCCAGCACCAAGGACAGGGGCCGAGCCTACGAGCAGTACTTC
CDR3aa: CASTKDRGRAYEQYF

d_gene: TRBD1
j_gene: TRBJ1-4
abundance: NA
v_gene: TRBV4-2
CDR3nt: TGTGCCAGCAGCCAAGAATGGGCAGGGGGTGAAAAACTGTTTTTT
CDR3aa: CASSQEWAGGEKLFF

d_gene: NA
j_gene: TRBJ2-5
abundance: NA
v_gene: TRBV18
CDR3nt: TGTGCCAGCTCATCAAATACAGTTGAGACCCAGTACTTC
CDR3aa: CASSSNTVETQYF

d_gene: TRBD1
j_gene: TRBJ2-2
abundance: once
v_gene: TRBV18
CDR3nt: TGTGCCAGCTCACCCGACAGGGCCGGGGAGCTGTTTTTT
CDR3aa: CASSPDRAGELFF

d_gene: TRBD1
j_gene: TRBJ1-1
abundance: NA
v_gene: TRBV9
CDR3nt: TGTGCCAGCAGCGTCGGACAGGGTAACACTGAAGCTTTCTTT
CDR3aa: CASSVGQGNTEAFF

d_gene: TRBD1
j_gene: TRBJ2-7
abundance: NA
v_gene: TRBV27
CDR3nt: TGTGCCAGCAGTTCGGGACAGCACTACGAGCAGTACTTC
CDR3aa: CASSSGQHYEQYF

d_gene: NA
j_gene: TRBJ1-2
abundance: NA
v_gene: TRBV15
CDR3nt: TGTGCCACCAGCACATTATTTACTAGGACAGTTGCTAACTATGGCTACACCTTC
CDR3aa: CATSTLFTRTVANYGYTF

d_gene: TRBD1
j_gene: TRBJ2-1
abundance: NA
v_gene: TRBV11-2
CDR3nt: TGTGCCAGCAGCTCAACCGGGACAGACCACAATGAGCAGTTCTTC
CDR3aa: CASSSTGTDHNEQFF

d_gene: TRBD2
j_gene: TRBJ2-5
abundance: NA
v_gene: TRBV9
CDR3nt: TGTGCCAGCAGCCCAGGACTAGCTGAAGAGACCCAGTACTTC
CDR3aa: CASSPGLAEETQYF

d_gene: TRBD1
j_gene: TRBJ1-2
abundance: NA
v_gene: TRBV7-2
CDR3nt: TGTGCCAGCAGCTCAAGACAGGGGGAATATGGCTACACCTTC
CDR3aa: CASSSRQGEYGYTF

d_gene: TRBD2
j_gene: TRBJ2-1
abundance: NA
v_gene: TRBV7-3
CDR3nt: TGTGCCAGCAGCTCCGGACTAGCGGGAACCAATGAGCAGTTCTTC
CDR3aa: CASSSGLAGTNEQFF

d_gene: TRBD1
j_gene: TRBJ2-5
abundance: NA
v_gene: TRBV7-9
CDR3nt: TGTGCCAGCAGCACAAGGACAGGGGTGGAGACCCAGTACTTC
CDR3aa: CASSTRTGVETQYF

d_gene: TRBD1
j_gene: TRBJ1-5
abundance: few
v_gene: TRBV7-2
CDR3nt: TGTGCCAGCAGCATACAGGGGTTATATAGCAATCAGCCCCAGCATTTT
CDR3aa: CASSIQGLYSNQPQHF

d_gene: NA
j_gene: TRBJ1-2
abundance: NA
v_gene: TRBV7-2
CDR3nt: TGTGCCAGCAGCTTCGCCAGAAACTATGGCTACACCTTC
CDR3aa: CASSFARNYGYTF